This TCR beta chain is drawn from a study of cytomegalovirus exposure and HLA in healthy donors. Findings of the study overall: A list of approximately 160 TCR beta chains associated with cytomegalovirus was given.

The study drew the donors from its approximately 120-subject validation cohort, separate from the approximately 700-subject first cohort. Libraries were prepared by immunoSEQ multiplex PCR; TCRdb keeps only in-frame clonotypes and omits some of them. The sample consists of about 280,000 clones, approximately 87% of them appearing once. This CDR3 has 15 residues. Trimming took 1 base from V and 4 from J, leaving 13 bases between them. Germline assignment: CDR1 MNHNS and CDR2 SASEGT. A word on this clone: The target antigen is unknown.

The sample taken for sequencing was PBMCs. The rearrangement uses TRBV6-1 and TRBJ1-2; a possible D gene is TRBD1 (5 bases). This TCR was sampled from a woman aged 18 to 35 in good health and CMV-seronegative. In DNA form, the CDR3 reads TGTGCCAGCAGTGAAGGATGGGGCGATAGCTATGGCTACACCTTC. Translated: CASSEGWGDSYGYTF.